A single sample gave rise to the 4 T cell receptor beta chains below, sequenced in a study of blood T cell repertoires in COVID-19. The assay was immunoSEQ multiplex PCR, and TCRdb's table has in-frame clones only and misses some. Of fewer than 400,000 clones in the sample, roughly 89% were seen once. The sequencing input was PBMCs or T cells enriched from blood (not recorded which). These receptors came from a woman aged 45-65 years who had recovered from COVID-19.

V gene TRBV19 combines with J gene TRBJ1-5; 7 bases align to TRBD1. Germline V gene data show CDR1 as LNHDA and CDR2 as SQIVND (reference sequence). This CDR3 region has 18 residues. Trimming took 8 bases from V and 0 from J; bases not matched to a gene: 16. CDR3: CASAHRRGTVYSNQPQHF. The CDR3 DNA follows: TGTGCCAGTGCACACCGACGCGGGACAGTTTATAGCAATCAGCCCCAGCATTTT.

The V gene is TRBV5-1, the J gene TRBJ1-1; 7 bases line up with TRBD1. With 3 bases clipped from V and 6 bases from J, the junction kept 8 bases outside the gene matches. Germline values: CDR1 SGHRS, CDR2 YFSETQ. The CDR3 totals 14 residues. CDR3 region: CASSYTGDQAEAFF. The CDR3 DNA reads TGCGCCAGCAGCTACACAGGGGACCAGGCTGAAGCTTTCTTT.

The chain links TRBV14 to TRBJ2-1; TRBD2 matches 8 bases. The germline V gene has CDR1 SGHDN and CDR2 FVKESK. This CDR3 is built from 14 residues. With 3 bases clipped from V and 9 bases from J, the junction kept 7 bases outside the gene matches. CDR3 loop: CASSQVGGAGEQFF. DNA of the CDR3: TGTGCCAGCAGCCAGGTCGGGGGGGCCGGTGAGCAGTTCTTC.

The chain couples TRBV7-3 to TRBJ2-5; a weak D match, TRBD1 (5 bases). The CDR3 runs to 13 residues. Trimming cost V 6 bases and J 5 bases, with 13 bases left between them. The germline V gene has CDR1 SGHTA and CDR2 FQGTGA. In DNA, the CDR3 is TGTGCCAGCAGTTTAGCCTGGGGCGAGACCCAGTACTTC. It yields the protein CASSLAWGETQYF.